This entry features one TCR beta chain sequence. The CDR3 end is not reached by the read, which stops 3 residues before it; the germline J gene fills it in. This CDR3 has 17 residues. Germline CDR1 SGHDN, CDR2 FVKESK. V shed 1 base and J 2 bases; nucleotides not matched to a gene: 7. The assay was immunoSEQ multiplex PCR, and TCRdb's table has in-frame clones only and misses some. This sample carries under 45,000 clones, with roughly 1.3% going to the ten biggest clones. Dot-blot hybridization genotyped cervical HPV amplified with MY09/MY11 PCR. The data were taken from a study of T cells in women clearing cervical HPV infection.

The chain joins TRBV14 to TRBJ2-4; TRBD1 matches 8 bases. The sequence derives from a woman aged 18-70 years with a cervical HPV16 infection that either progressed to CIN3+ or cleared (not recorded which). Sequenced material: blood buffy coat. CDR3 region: CASSQGRQGASKNIQYF. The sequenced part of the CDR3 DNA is TGTGCCAGCAGCCAAGGTCGTCAGGGGGCGTCCAAAAACATT.